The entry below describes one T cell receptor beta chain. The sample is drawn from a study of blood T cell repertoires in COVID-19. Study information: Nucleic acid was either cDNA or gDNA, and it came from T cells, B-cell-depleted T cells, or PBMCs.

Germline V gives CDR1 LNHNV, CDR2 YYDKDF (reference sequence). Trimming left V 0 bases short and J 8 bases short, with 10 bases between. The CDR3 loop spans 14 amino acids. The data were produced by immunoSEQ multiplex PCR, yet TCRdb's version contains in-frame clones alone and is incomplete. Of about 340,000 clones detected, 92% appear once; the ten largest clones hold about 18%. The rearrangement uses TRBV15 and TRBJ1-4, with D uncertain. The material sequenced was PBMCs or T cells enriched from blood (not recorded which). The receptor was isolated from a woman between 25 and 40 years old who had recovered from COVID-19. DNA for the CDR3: TGTGCCACCAGCAGAGATGTATCGGGGGAAAAACTGTTTTTT. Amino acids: CATSRDVSGEKLFF.